This T cell receptor (beta chain) was identified during a study of blood T cell repertoires in COVID-19 (dated by TCRdb to 2020 to 2022). Regarding the research as a whole: Samples covering the acute and convalescent phases of COVID-19 were provided by collaborators in the United States, Italy and Spain. The samples were drawn from the first 160 participants of the ongoing ImmuneRACE study and from under 1,500 subjects provided by 6 global collaborators. The material from the prospective study consisted of cDNA or gDNA derived from T cells, B-cell-depleted T cells, or PBMCs. A de-identified subject ID, COVID-19 status, age in years and sex were almost always included in the sample metadata. The repertoires were made available in a free public database intended to serve as a resource for research on the immune response to SARS-CoV-2. The dataset comprised deeply sampled blood TCRbeta repertoires from subjects exposed to, actively infected with, or recovered from COVID-19. HLA class I and class II types, where available, came from metadata supplied by the sample provider rather than from assay-based typing.

TCRbeta CDR3 regions were amplified from genomic DNA by means of the immunoSEQ Assay, a bias-controlled multiplex PCR. The original pipeline was this. The number of nucleated cells in each sample was estimated from the amplification of reference gene primers within the assay. To quantify the absolute abundance of each unique TCRbeta CDR3 rearrangement, sequence reads were collapsed and filtered. For each sample, productive Simpson clonality was calculated as the square root of Simpson's diversity index across productive rearrangements. TCRdb took this table from immuneACCESS and kept in-frame rearrangements with V and J called. Such tables lack part of the clones; where checked against another copy, unresolved V genes explain under half of the gap, and the rest is unexplained. V, J and clone size derive from that table, while D and trimming were established from the DNA sequence. The table for this sample lists 200,000 to 250,000 clones; under 85% of them were counted only once. Of the sample, 1.9% falls within the top ten clones.

Samples from volunteer blood donors who had recovered from COVID-19 were contributed by a second Seattle source. Each collaborating institution followed its own protocols to collect whole blood in K2EDTA tubes. For TCRbeta analysis, collaborators shipped samples in one of three forms: frozen whole blood, isolated PBMCs, or DNA extracted from either of those sample types. For this clone: It lacks a known antigen. Per-base qualities were not stored, and no clone one base away is much larger.

Study-wide conclusions, independent of this receptor: How much clinical and demographic metadata was included differed by source and by participant, and the metadata was provided uncurated.

Sequenced input: peripheral blood. The clonotype was recovered from a man aged 25-40 years who had recovered from COVID-19.

The CDR3 amino acid sequence is: CATGGTRTGNTIYF. The DNA sequence follows: TGTGCCACCGGAGGGACCAGGACTGGAAACACCATATATTTT. In this chain, TRBV19 is recombined with TRBJ1-3; a tentative D call is TRBD1 (5 bases match). Trimming costs V 10 bases and J 2 bases, and their ends lie 15 bases apart. The CDR3, cysteine through phenylalanine, is 14 amino acids long. Just the 42-base CDR3 DNA is kept, in frame starting at base 1. CDR1 LNHDA and CDR2 SQIVND are derived from the germline V gene (reference sequence).